The 27 T cell receptor beta chains reported below all come from one sample, sequenced in a study of T cell responses to AZD1222 COVID-19 vaccine. Produced via immunoSEQ multiplex PCR; TCRdb's table is partial and in-frame only. The data hold roughly 150,000 clones, with roughly 90% observed a single time. Specimen: peripheral blood, collected on day 0 of AZD1222 vaccination. These receptors were taken from an adult in good health.

This chain's CDR3 is CASSSGTQNTGELFF. The CDR3 coding sequence is TGCGCCAGCAGCAGTGGGACACAGAACACCGGGGAGCTGTTTTTT. This sequence joins TRBV5-1 and TRBJ2-2; TRBD1 is a possible D gene (6 bases). CDR1 SGHRS and CDR2 YFSETQ come from the germline V gene. V gave up 4 bases and J gave up 1 base, with 11 bases separating them. The CDR3 totals 15 residues.

The genes are TRBV2 and TRBJ2-7; D is tentatively TRBD1 or TRBD2 (6 bases each). The germline gives CDR1 SNHLY, CDR2 FYNNEI. V was trimmed by 8 bases and J by 1 base, leaving 15 bases between them. This CDR3 is 14 amino acids long. The CDR3 region is CASSLRGPSYEQYF. In DNA form, the CDR3 reads TGTGCCAGCTCCTTACGGGGGCCTTCCTACGAGCAGTACTTC.

CDR3 in DNA: TGTGCCAGCAGTATCCCTGACGGGGTCGGGACTGAAGCTTTCTTT. It is translated as CASSIPDGVGTEAFF. This chain links TRBV28 with TRBJ1-1, with D hard to call. Germline V gene data show CDR1 as MDHEN and CDR2 as SYDVKM. The CDR3 consists of 15 residues. The V end lost 5 bases, the J end lost 5 bases, and 18 bases lay between the germline ends.

This clone has a handful of counts. The genes are TRBV10-3 and TRBJ2-7, with 8 bases matching TRBD2. V was pared by 6 bases and J by 2 bases, with 9 bases of the junction left unmatched. Looked up from germline, CDR1 is ENHRY and CDR2 is SYGVKD. The CDR3 is made up of 15 amino acids. This CDR3 reads CAIRSSAGDPYEQYF. CDR3 nucleotides: TGTGCCATCAGGTCGTCAGCGGGGGACCCCTACGAGCAGTACTTC.

The V and J genes are TRBV28 and TRBJ1-1; D unclear. Trimming pared 2 bases from V and 7 bases from J, leaving 8 bases between. Germline loops: CDR1 MDHEN, CDR2 SYDVKM. The CDR3 loop spans 12 amino acids. The CDR3 DNA reads as TGTGCCAGCAGTTTAGTACAAAATGAAGCTTTCTTT. Translation gives CASSLVQNEAFF.

J is TRBJ2-7 and V is TRBV19; 9 bases agree with TRBD1. Germline CDR1 LNHDA, CDR2 SQIVND (reference sequence). The ends lost 5 bases at V and 5 bases at J; junction bases unmatched: 4. The CDR3 runs 13 residues. CDR3 region: CASSQDRGHEQYF. Here the CDR3 DNA reads TGTGCCAGTAGTCAGGACAGGGGCCACGAGCAGTACTTC.

This clone occurred a few times. This rearrangement joins TRBV6-5 to TRBJ2-1; 11 nucleotides agree with TRBD1. The CDR3 has 14 amino acids. Germline CDR1 is MNHEY and CDR2 is SVGAGI. The trim removed 5 bases at V and 10 bases at J, leaving 7 bases unmatched. Written as DNA, the CDR3 is TGTGCCAGCAGTAGGGACAGGGGGGCATCCGAGCAGTTCTTC. Its translation: CASSRDRGASEQFF.

The rearrangement uses TRBV5-1 and TRBJ2-7; 9 nucleotides match TRBD2. The CDR3 runs 15 residues. Germline values: CDR1 SGHRS, CDR2 YFSETQ. After removal of 4 bases from V and 4 bases from J, the junction contained 9 bases not matched to a gene. The CDR3 is CASSLRAGGYYEQYF. CDR3 in DNA: TGCGCCAGCAGCCTCCGGGCGGGAGGGTATTACGAGCAGTACTTC. The whole variable domain, remainder taken from reference TRBV5-1 and TRBJ2-7, is KAGVTQTPRYLIKTRGQQVTLSCSPISGHRSVSWYQQTPGQGLQFLFEYFSETQRNKGNFPGRFSGRQFSNSRSEMNVSTLELGDSALYLCASSLRAGGYYEQYFGPGTRLTVT.

This clone was seen a single time. This rearrangement joins TRBV5-4 to TRBJ2-1; D not certain. Germline CDR1 is SGHNT and CDR2 is YYREEE (reference sequence). V was cut by 1 base and J by 10 bases, with 6 bases left in between. The length of the CDR3 is 11 residues. CDR3 residues: CASSLTTEQFF. The CDR3 coding sequence is TGTGCCAGCAGCTTGACAACAGAGCAGTTCTTC.

This clone was seen only once. This sequence joins TRBV6-5 and TRBJ1-4; D not certain. The CDR3 has 14 residues. Trimming took off 5 bases at V and 1 base at J, with 8 bases between the two ends. Germline values: CDR1 MNHEY, CDR2 SVGAGI. In DNA form, the CDR3 reads TGTGCCAGCAGTACCGGCGGAACTAATGAAAAACTGTTTTTT. Encoded protein: CASSTGGTNEKLFF.

The chain carries TRBV3-1 (or the pseudogene TRBV3-2) and TRBJ1-1; D gene uncertain. The germline V gene has CDR1 LGHDT and CDR2 YNNKEL (reference sequence). Trimming shortened V by 1 base and J by 1 base, and 4 bases separated the two germline ends. The CDR3 runs 13 residues. The CDR3 region is CASSQGGNTEAFF. The CDR3 DNA reads TGTGCCAGCAGCCAAGGAGGGAACACTGAAGCTTTCTTT.

This chain links TRBV6-4 with TRBJ1-3, with D possibly TRBD1 on 5 matching bases. V was clipped by 4 bases and J by 0 bases, with 13 bases between them. The CDR3 covers 16 residues. Looked up from germline, CDR1 is MRHNA and CDR2 is SNTAGT. This chain's CDR3 is CASSAWGGDSGNTIYF. Here the CDR3 DNA reads TGTGCCAGCAGTGCCTGGGGGGGGGACTCTGGAAACACCATATATTTT.

The V call is TRBV9, the J call TRBJ2-7; possible D gene TRBD2, 6 bases. This CDR3 is built from 14 residues. CDR1 and CDR2 (germline): SGDLS, YYNGEE. V was trimmed by 2 bases and J by 5 bases, leaving 14 bases between them. The chain's CDR3 is CASSVGTLGNEQYF. The CDR3 bases are TGTGCCAGCAGCGTTGGGACTCTAGGGAACGAGCAGTACTTC.

The chain links TRBV5-1 to TRBJ1-2; D might be TRBD1 (6 bases). V was shortened by 4 bases and J by 4 bases, with 17 bases between the two germline ends. The CDR3 contains 15 residues. CDR1 is SGHRS, CDR2 YFSETQ, per germline. As DNA, the CDR3 is TGCGCCAGCAGCCCAAGCGCAGGGGATGCCTATGGCTACACCTTC. It translates to CASSPSAGDAYGYTF.

The rearrangement links TRBV28 to TRBJ1-1, with D maybe TRBD1 (5 bases). The CDR3 has 14 residues. From germline, CDR1 is MDHEN and CDR2 SYDVKM. V was pared by 4 bases and J by 7 bases, with 16 bases between. The CDR3 reads CASSSYTGRSEAFF. CDR3 bases: TGTGCCAGCAGTTCCTACACAGGTAGGAGTGAAGCTTTCTTT.

This clone has only one observation. The chain recombines TRBV19 with TRBJ1-5; 7 bases map to TRBD1. Germline assignment: CDR1 LNHDA and CDR2 SQIVND (reference sequence). The CDR3 sequence is 13 residues long. Trimming at V came to 8 bases and at J to 6 bases, leaving 7 bases not matched to a gene. CDR3 sequence reads: CASHTGVSQPQHF. DNA for the CDR3: TGTGCCAGTCACACAGGGGTTAGTCAGCCCCAGCATTTT. Using reference TRBV19 and TRBJ1-5 for the parts outside the CDR3, the full variable domain is DGGITQSPKYLFRKEGQNVTLSCEQNLNHDAMYWYRQDPGQGLRLIYYSQIVNDFQKGDIAEGYSVSREKKESFPLTVTSAQKNPTAFYLCASHTGVSQPQHFGDGTRLSIL.

The rearrangement links TRBV5-8 to TRBJ2-5; tentative D call: TRBD2 (7 bases). The CDR3 runs to 14 residues. V shed 7 bases and J shed 5 bases, with 18 bases lying between them. CDR1 SGHTS and CDR2 YDEGEE come from the germline V gene. In DNA, the CDR3 is TGTGCCAGCTGCCTCGGCAGGGGAGGGGAGACCCAGTACTTC. It is translated as CASCLGRGGETQYF.

J is TRBJ1-5 and V is TRBV2; D not certain. V dropped 0 bases and J dropped 6 bases, with 9 bases sitting between them. This CDR3 has 14 residues. Per germline, CDR1 SNHLY and CDR2 FYNNEI. In DNA, the CDR3 is TGTGCCAGCAGTGAAGCGTTTTCGGGTCAGCCCCAGCATTTT. This codes for CASSEAFSGQPQHF.

This clone was recorded a few times. Additional DNA sequences in this sample encode the identical CDR3. The V and J genes are TRBV3-1 (or the pseudogene TRBV3-2) and TRBJ1-6, with D unclear. Germline V CDR1 and CDR2: LGHDT, YNNKEL (reference sequence). V gave up 1 base and J gave up 7 bases, with 5 bases separating them. The CDR3 spans 13 residues. The CDR3 DNA reads TGTGCCAGCAGCCAAGCCGGCAATTCACCCCTCCACTTT. As protein: CASSQAGNSPLHF.

This clone was observed a few times. The V gene is TRBV7-3, the J gene TRBJ1-1, with D maybe TRBD1 (6 bases). The CDR3 extends over 14 amino acids. Trimming took off 5 bases at V and 1 base at J, with 11 bases between the two ends. Germline V gene sequence: CDR1 SGHTA, CDR2 FQGTGA. In DNA form, the CDR3 reads TGTGCCAGCAGCCCAGGGACACCGAACACTGAAGCTTTCTTT. As protein: CASSPGTPNTEAFF.

The chain carries TRBV2 and TRBJ2-2, with D perhaps assigned TRBD1 or TRBD2 (5 bases each). The V end was cut by 4 bases, the J end by 4 bases, with 10 bases between. The CDR3 length is 14 residues. Germline lookup yields CDR1 SNHLY and CDR2 FYNNEI. CDR3 nucleotides: TGTGCCAGCAGTGTAGGGGACCTCACCGGGGAGCTGTTTTTT. It translates to CASSVGDLTGELFF.

The chain employs TRBV9 and TRBJ1-5; perhaps TRBD1 as D (6 bases). V dropped 3 bases and J dropped 4 bases, with 11 bases sitting between them. This CDR3 spans 14 amino acids. CDR1 and CDR2 (germline): SGDLS, YYNGEE. The DNA for the CDR3 is TGTGCCAGCAGCGCGCTACAGGGTAATCAGCCCCAGCATTTT. This encodes CASSALQGNQPQHF.

This clone was recorded a few times. The chain recombines TRBV7-2 with TRBJ1-1; D call uncertain. The germline V and J ends were trimmed by 3 bases and 6 bases, with 8 bases remaining between them. The germline V gene encodes CDR1 SGHTA and CDR2 FQGNSA. The CDR3 length is 12 residues. CDR3 in DNA: TGTGCCAGCAGCTTGGTGGGAGCTGAAGCTTTCTTT. Its translation: CASSLVGAEAFF.

The V call is TRBV30, the J call TRBJ1-1, with no clear D. V was clipped by 1 base and J by 8 bases, with 23 bases between them. CDR1 and CDR2 from the germline V gene are GTSNPN and SVGIG (reference sequence). This CDR3 is 16 amino acids long. CDR3 amino acids: CAWSDKFLGMGLEAFF. In nucleotides, the CDR3 is TGTGCCTGGAGTGATAAGTTTTTAGGAATGGGATTAGAAGCTTTCTTT.

The chain recombines TRBV7-6 with TRBJ2-7, with 9 nucleotides matching TRBD2. V lost 5 bases and J lost 2; bases outside the gene matches: 7. Germline-derived CDR1 and CDR2 are SGHVS and FNYEAQ. The CDR3 is 15 residues long. CDR3: CASSVGRGGPYEQYF. Written as DNA, the CDR3 is TGTGCCAGCAGCGTAGGGCGGGGGGGCCCCTACGAGCAGTACTTC.

V usage is TRBV6-5 and J usage is TRBJ1-2, with TRBD1 identical over 7 bases. V was pared by 5 bases and J by 2 bases, with 5 bases of the junction left unmatched. The length of the CDR3 is 14 residues. Germline V gene sequence: CDR1 MNHEY, CDR2 SVGAGI. CDR3 loop: CASSPDRANYGYTF. The DNA of the CDR3 is TGTGCCAGCAGTCCTGACAGGGCAAACTATGGCTACACCTTC.

This clone is a singleton in its sample. The chain uses TRBV29-1 and TRBJ2-3; tentatively, D is TRBD2 (5 bases). The CDR3 has 11 amino acids. Germline CDR1 SQVTM, CDR2 ANQGSEA. The CDR3 loop is CACSGTDTQYF. DNA for the CDR3: TGCGCTTGTAGCGGCACAGATACGCAGTATTTT.